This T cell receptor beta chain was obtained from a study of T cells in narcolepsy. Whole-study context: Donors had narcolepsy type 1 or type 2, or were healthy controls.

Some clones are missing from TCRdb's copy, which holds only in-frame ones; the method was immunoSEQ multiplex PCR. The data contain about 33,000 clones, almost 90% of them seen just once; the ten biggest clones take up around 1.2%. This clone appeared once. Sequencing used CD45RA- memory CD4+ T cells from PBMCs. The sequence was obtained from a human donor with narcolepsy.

The CDR3, as DNA: TGTGCCAGCAGCAAGTTCCAGGGTACGAACACTGAAGCTTTCTTT. Translating it yields CASSKFQGTNTEAFF. The genes are TRBV5-6 and TRBJ1-1; D perhaps matches TRBD1 (5 bases). V was clipped by 4 bases and J by 1 base, with 14 bases between them. The CDR3 is made up of 15 amino acids. Germline V gene sequence: CDR1 SGHDT, CDR2 YYEEEE.